Each of the 5 T cell receptor beta chains below was sequenced from the same sample in a study of beta chain features in type 1 diabetes. No antigen has been assigned to these receptors. Expressed TCRB transcripts got sequenced, as all isolated RNA was reverse transcribed. The assay was immunoSEQ multiplex PCR, and TCRdb's table has in-frame clones only and misses some. The sample contains around 280,000 clones, approximately 16% of which appear only once. Findings and caveats of the study: TCRB CDR3s from Type 1 diabetes patients were moderately but significantly shorter in all four CD4+ subsets.

The sample taken for sequencing was naive CD4+ T cells from blood. The receptors come from a man aged 18-30 years with type 1 diabetes.

This clone was detected a few times. This chain joins TRBV25-1 and TRBJ2-1; TRBD1 matches 11 bases. This CDR3 comprises 16 residues. Per germline, CDR1 MGHDK and CDR2 SYGVNS. The V segment lost 4 bases and the J segment 6 bases; nucleotides outside the gene matches: 8. The CDR3 spells CASSGSPGQGGNEQFF. The CDR3 coding sequence is TGTGCCAGCAGTGGGAGTCCGGGACAGGGGGGCAATGAGCAGTTCTTC.

The table lists this clone with a few counts. Within the sample, other DNA sequences also encode this same CDR3. DNA of the CDR3: TGTGCCAGCAGTCCCCCGGGTACTGAAGCTTTCTTT. Amino acids: CASSPPGTEAFF. This chain uses TRBV28 with TRBJ1-1; D gene ambiguous. V shed 5 bases and J shed 5 bases, with 9 bases lying between them. CDR3 length: 12 residues. Germline V lookup: CDR1 MDHEN, CDR2 SYDVKM.

The chain links TRBV5-1 to TRBJ2-7; 8 nucleotides agree with TRBD1. The J segment lost 7 bases and the V segment lost 4 bases, leaving 13 bases of the junction unmatched. Germline V gives CDR1 SGHRS, CDR2 YFSETQ. The CDR3 has 15 residues. The DNA for the CDR3 is TGCGCCAGCAGCCGGACAGGGCCCCTCATTCATGAGCAGTACTTC. Protein sequence: CASSRTGPLIHEQYF.

J is TRBJ2-2 and V is TRBV12-5; D perhaps matches TRBD1 (6 bases). Between the trimmed V and J ends, which lost 4 bases and 13 bases, there was a span of 13 bases. This CDR3 is built from 12 residues. Per the germline V gene, CDR1 is LGHNT and CDR2 is FRNRAP. The CDR3 nucleotides read TGTGCTAGTGGTTCGAATAGGGGGAGGCTGTTTTTT. Translated, it gives CASGSNRGRLFF.

In DNA, the CDR3 is TGTGCCGGACGGAGCGGTGAAAAACTGTTTTTT. Its protein is CAGRSGEKLFF. The V gene is TRBV19, the J gene TRBJ1-4; D remains ambiguous. V was trimmed by 11 bases and J by 7 bases, leaving 11 bases between them. The CDR3 runs to 11 residues. The germline V gene encodes CDR1 LNHDA and CDR2 SQIVND (reference sequence).